This T cell receptor (beta chain) was sequenced in a study of blood T cell repertoires in COVID-19. Study in general: COVID-19 samples, acute and convalescent, were from the United States, Italy and Spain. Sources were T cells, B-cell-depleted T cells, or PBMCs; the material itself was cDNA or gDNA.

Original analysis: Estimated nucleated cell counts came from reference gene primer amplification. The protocol was immunoSEQ multiplex PCR, while the TCRdb copy is restricted to in-frame clones and leaves out a portion. The D gene and trimming were derived from the DNA, and the V and J assignments and clone size from that table. This sample has 150,000 or so clones, with roughly 90% found just once. The sample taken for sequencing was peripheral blood. This sequence originates from a man aged 55-75 years with active or convalescent COVID-19.

The CDR3 loop is CASFGTGDNSPLHF. The DNA for the CDR3 is TGTGCCAGCTTCGGGACAGGGGATAATTCACCCCTCCACTTT. The chain recombines TRBV28 with TRBJ1-6; TRBD1 aligns across 10 bases. This CDR3 region has 14 residues. Per germline, CDR1 MDHEN and CDR2 SYDVKM. J gave up 5 bases and V 8 bases, and 3 bases lay outside the gene matches.